The T cell receptor beta chain under discussion was sequenced for a study of regulatory T cells in long-lasting Graves disease. This clonotype has ten or more counts. Its specificity is not known. Relying on iRepertoire HTBI primers and Arm-PCR of CDR3 regions, the team built TCR beta libraries. One entry per CDR3 protein, called by TCRdb with MiXCR from the multiplex PCR reads. The sample comprises under 450,000 distinct CDR3 sequences, roughly 17% of which are singletons, and roughly 21% rests with the top ten. V was pared by 3 bases and J by 7 bases, with 15 bases of the junction left unmatched. The germline V gene has CDR1 MDHEN and CDR2 SYDVKM. CDR3 size: 16 residues. Findings and limits, study-wide: When disease was persistent, TRBV28, TRBJ1-2 and TRBJ2-5 were the favored segments.

The time point here: newly diagnosed GD, antithyroid drugs for less than 3 months. Researchers made the TCR library from RNA that was extracted from PBMCs. These data also featured in a second study, about T cells in Graves' hyperthyroidism and ophthalmopathy. This second study notes: Disease duration under 2 months; hyperthyroidism patients were aged 18 to 65. The study used the HTBI primer set for a first-round RT-PCR of the TCR CDR3. Blood held most thyroid clonotypes expanded above 0.001 frequency.

The chain carries TRBV28 and TRBJ2-7, with 7 bases lining up with TRBD1. The receptor's source is a woman aged 18-29 years with Graves disease. The sequenced sample was peripheral blood mononuclear cells (PBMCs), obtained at new diagnosis, from a patient treated with antithyroid drugs. CDR3 coding DNA: TGTGCCAGCAGTTTCGGACCCAAGGGGGCCTACGATGAGCAGTACTTC. Its translation is CASSFGPKGAYDEQYF.